The 20 T cell receptor beta chains in this list originate from one sample, sequenced in a study of blood T cell repertoires in COVID-19. Sequenced by immunoSEQ multiplex PCR; TCRdb stores in-frame clones only, minus some. The table has about 200,000 clones, roughly nine tenths seen once. The sequencing input was PBMCs or T cells enriched from blood (not recorded which). The receptors were sampled from a woman aged 30 to 39 with acute COVID-19.

The chain joins TRBV29-1 to TRBJ2-1, with D possibly TRBD1 on 6 matching bases. Germline V CDR1 and CDR2: SQVTM, ANQGSEA. The CDR3 is 14 amino acids. The germline V and J ends were trimmed by 6 bases and 1 base, with 13 bases remaining between them. CDR3 coding DNA: TGCAGCGTCTACCCCAGGGGATCCTACAATGAGCAGTTCTTC. Protein sequence: CSVYPRGSYNEQFF.

The V and J genes are TRBV6-1 and TRBJ2-1; TRBD1 agrees at 8 bases. Germline assignment: CDR1 MNHNS and CDR2 SASEGT. Trimming at V came to 3 bases and at J to 8 bases, leaving 3 bases not matched to a gene. The CDR3 runs 13 residues. CDR3 amino acids: CASSDRTGYEQFF. CDR3 nucleotide sequence: TGTGCCAGCAGTGACCGGACAGGGTATGAGCAGTTCTTC.

The V and J genes are TRBV28 and TRBJ2-3, with 9 nucleotides matching TRBD2. The germline V gene has CDR1 MDHEN and CDR2 SYDVKM. Trimming took 5 bases from V and 1 from J; bases not matched to a gene: 7. This CDR3 is 16 amino acids long. CDR3 loop: CASSLPSSGGTDTQYF. The DNA of the CDR3 is TGTGCCAGCAGTCTCCCCTCTAGCGGGGGCACAGATACGCAGTATTTT.

This chain links TRBV12-3 or TRBV12-4 with TRBJ1-1; D unclear. This CDR3 is built from 12 residues. V lost 6 bases and J 8 bases, leaving 13 bases between the germline ends. The CDR3: CASSLPFREAFF. The CDR3 DNA follows: TGTGCCAGCAGCCTCCCGTTTCGGGAAGCTTTCTTT.

V is TRBV5-4 and J is TRBJ2-1, with a tentative D call TRBD2 (5 bases). This CDR3 contains 12 residues. Per the germline V gene, CDR1 is SGHNT and CDR2 is YYREEE (reference sequence). V dropped 5 bases and J dropped 8 bases, with 11 bases sitting between them. DNA of the CDR3: TGTGCCAGCAGTATGCGGGTAGATGAGCAGTTCTTC. Translation: CASSMRVDEQFF.

J is TRBJ1-2 and V is TRBV10-3; D unclear. The CDR3 is 14 amino acids. CDR1 is ENHRY, CDR2 SYGVKD, per germline. Trimming shortened V by 4 bases and J by 1 base, and 10 bases separated the two germline ends. CDR3 in amino acids: CAISVSPHNYGYTF. As DNA, the CDR3 is TGTGCCATCAGTGTTAGTCCTCATAACTATGGCTACACCTTC.

This clone was found a few times. The V call is TRBV11-2, the J call TRBJ1-2, with a weak D call TRBD1 (5 bases). The CDR3 extends over 14 amino acids. Germline assignment: CDR1 SGHAT and CDR2 FQNNGV. The V and J ends lost 0 bases and 4 bases respectively, with 9 bases between them. The CDR3 loop reads CASSLDTGSYGYTF. The DNA of the CDR3 is TGTGCCAGCAGCTTAGACACAGGAAGCTATGGCTACACCTTC. The full variable domain, with the rest looked up from reference TRBV11-2 and TRBJ1-2, is EAGVAQSPRYKIIEKRQSVAFWCNPISGHATLYWYQQILGQGPKLLIQFQNNGVVDDSQLPKDRFSAERLKGVDSTLKIQPAKLEDSAVYLCASSLDTGSYGYTFGSGTRLTVV.

In nucleotides, the CDR3 is TGCGCCAGCAGTGAGCCAACTTCTCGGGACATCGCCTACGAGCAGTACTTC. This translates into CASSEPTSRDIAYEQYF. V is TRBV10-1 and J is TRBJ2-7; D is possibly TRBD1 (6 bases). From germline, CDR1 is WNHNN and CDR2 SYGVQD (reference sequence). The length of the CDR3 is 17 residues. Between the trimmed V and J ends, which lost 2 bases and 2 bases, there was a span of 19 bases.

This chain joins TRBV9 and TRBJ1-2, with TRBD1 matching over 8 bases. CDR1 and CDR2 from the germline V gene are SGDLS and YYNGEE. V trimming: 3 bases; J trimming: 4 bases; junction bases outside the gene matches: 14. The CDR3 consists of 17 residues. The CDR3 DNA reads as TGTGCCAGCAGCGGAGGACAGGGTCTCGGTACGGCCTATGGCTACACCTTC. Its translation: CASSGGQGLGTAYGYTF.

This clone was observed once. For the CDR3, the DNA is TGTGCCAGCAGTTACCACGAGGGCACTGAAGCTTTCTTT. Its protein product is CASSYHEGTEAFF. The J gene is TRBJ1-1, the V gene TRBV6-5; no clear D. V gave up 2 bases and J gave up 4 bases, with 8 bases separating them. The CDR3 extends over 13 amino acids. Per germline, CDR1 MNHEY and CDR2 SVGAGI.

The chain carries TRBV11-2 and TRBJ2-1; the match to TRBD1 covers 8 bases. The V gene's germline CDR1 is SGHAT and CDR2 FQNNGV. The CDR3 totals 15 residues. V trimming: 8 bases; J trimming: 4 bases; junction bases outside the gene matches: 10. CDR3 loop: CASVRTGRGYNEQFF. For the CDR3, the DNA is TGTGCCAGCGTCCGGACAGGGCGGGGTTACAATGAGCAGTTCTTC.

J is TRBJ1-1 and V is TRBV27; TRBD1 is a possible D gene (5 bases). The CDR3 extends over 15 amino acids. CDR1 is MNHEY and CDR2 is SMNVEV in the germline V gene (reference sequence). Trimming left V 0 bases short and J 1 base short, with 9 bases between. CDR3 coding DNA: TGTGCCAGCAGTTTATCGTGGGGGGGGAACACTGAAGCTTTCTTT. It encodes CASSLSWGGNTEAFF.

V and J are TRBV18 and TRBJ2-7; unclear D gene. The V gene's germline CDR1 is KGHSH and CDR2 LQKENI. Trimming removed 0 bases from V and 0 bases from J, with 6 bases in between. The CDR3 sequence is 14 residues long. As DNA, the CDR3 is TGTGCCAGCTCACCACCTCTGAGCTCCTACGAGCAGTACTTC. It is translated as CASSPPLSSYEQYF.

This clone was counted only a few times. The J gene is TRBJ1-1, the V gene TRBV5-6; D possibly corresponds to TRBD1 (5 bases). CDR1 is SGHDT, CDR2 YYEEEE, per germline. Trimming stripped 3 bases from V and 1 base from J, with 10 bases between. The CDR3 spans 14 residues. The CDR3 DNA sequence: TGTGCCAGCAGCTGGACATTGTGGAACACTGAAGCTTTCTTT. Its protein is CASSWTLWNTEAFF.

This chain joins TRBV18 and TRBJ1-1; the D gene is possibly TRBD1 (6 bases). CDR3 length: 13 amino acids. The V gene's germline CDR1 is KGHSH and CDR2 LQKENI. V lost 6 bases to trimming and J lost 3 bases, with 11 bases between them. CDR3 sequence reads: CASSGEGDTEAFF. The CDR3 nucleotides read TGTGCCAGCTCTGGGGAGGGGGACACTGAAGCTTTCTTT.

CDR3: CASSQDQGGKPQHF. DNA of the CDR3: TGCGCCAGCAGCCAAGATCAGGGGGGAAAGCCCCAGCATTTT. The chain has TRBV4-1 and TRBJ1-5; 7 nucleotides agree with TRBD1. The ends lost 0 bases at V and 8 bases at J; junction bases unmatched: 4. CDR1 and CDR2 from the germline V gene are MGHRA and YSYEKL. The CDR3 sequence is 14 residues long.

This chain connects TRBV27 to TRBJ1-1; 8 nucleotides line up with TRBD1. The CDR3 length is 15 residues. Germline V CDR1 and CDR2: MNHEY, SMNVEV (reference sequence). V shed 2 bases, J shed 3 bases, and the junction held 5 bases outside the gene matches. The chain's CDR3 is CASSLTGQGYTEAFF. DNA of the CDR3: TGTGCCAGCAGTTTAACAGGACAGGGATACACTGAAGCTTTCTTT.

The chain combines TRBV6-1 with TRBJ2-7, with D unclear. Germline V gene sequence: CDR1 MNHNS, CDR2 SASEGT. The V gene lost 2 bases and the J gene lost 4 bases, with 15 bases spanning the gap. CDR3 length: 15 residues. CDR3: CASSEPLRLKYEQYF. The DNA for the CDR3 is TGTGCCAGCAGTGAACCTTTGCGGCTTAAATACGAGCAGTACTTC.

This chain connects TRBV28 to TRBJ2-7; possibly TRBD1 for D (7 bases). Germline CDR1 is MDHEN and CDR2 is SYDVKM. CDR3 length: 19 residues. V was clipped by 5 bases and J by 2 bases, with 28 bases between them. CDR3 DNA: TGTGCCAGCAGTCCTATTATCCCCTTGGAGGGGGCAGCAGCCTACGAGCAGTACTTC. Amino acids: CASSPIIPLEGAAAYEQYF.

The chain combines TRBV5-4 with TRBJ1-6; 8 bases are a match to TRBD1. Germline V gene sequence: CDR1 SGHNT, CDR2 YYREEE (reference sequence). The CDR3 runs to 14 residues. V lost 2 bases and J lost 7; bases outside the gene matches: 2. The CDR3 DNA follows: TGTGCCAGCAGCTTCCAGGGGGCGAATTCACCCCTCCACTTT. It is translated as CASSFQGANSPLHF.